The next 14 T cell receptor beta chains were all read from a single sample in a study of OX40 agonist ivuxolimab in advanced cancers. Clones were sequenced by immunoSEQ multiplex PCR, and TCRdb holds only the in-frame ones, with some missing. Of roughly 20,000 clones listed, around two thirds were seen once; the top ten hold approximately 36%. The sample here was CD4+ or CD8+ T cells sorted from blood, taken in a trial of the OX40 agonist ivuxolimab. Receptor source: an adult with an advanced solid tumor such as melanoma, head and neck, liver or kidney cancer.

CDR3 sequence reads: CASSPGTSGGDEQYF. CDR3 DNA sequence: TGTGCCAGCAGTCCCGGGACTAGCGGGGGCGACGAGCAGTACTTC. V gene TRBV6-4 combines with J gene TRBJ2-7; 14 bases match TRBD2. Trimming at V came to 5 bases and at J to 5 bases, leaving 5 bases not matched to a gene. This CDR3 spans 15 amino acids. Germline-derived CDR1 and CDR2 are MRHNA and SNTAGT.

CDR3 sequence: CARDSGRNTSALSYEQYF. The DNA of the CDR3 is TGTGCCAGGGATTCAGGGAGGAATACTAGCGCCCTCTCCTACGAGCAGTACTTC. The chain has TRBV27 and TRBJ2-7; 7 nucleotides line up with TRBD2. This CDR3 comprises 18 residues. Germline V CDR1 and CDR2: MNHEY, SMNVEV (reference sequence). J lost 0 bases, V lost 9 bases, and 20 bases had no gene match.

The chain links TRBV1 to TRBJ2-5. TRBV1 constitutes a pseudogene. This CDR3 is built from 12 residues. CDR3 nucleotide sequence: TGCACCAGCAGCCAAGAACGAGAGACCCAGTACTTC. Protein: CTSSQERETQYF.

V is TRBV12-5 and J is TRBJ2-3, with 7 bases fitting TRBD1. This CDR3 has 15 amino acids. The J segment lost 2 bases and the V segment lost 5 bases, leaving 7 bases of the junction unmatched. CDR1 is LGHNT, CDR2 FRNRAP, per germline. The CDR3 sequence: CASGQGTVNTDTQYF. The CDR3 DNA follows: TGTGCTAGTGGTCAGGGGACAGTGAACACAGATACGCAGTATTTT.

The chain recombines TRBV30 with TRBJ2-7, with TRBD1 as a possible D gene (5 bases). The CDR3 contains 15 residues. V lost 4 bases and J lost 2, with 18 bases in between. CDR1 is GTSNPN and CDR2 is SVGIG in the germline V gene (reference sequence). The CDR3 DNA sequence: TGTGCCTGGACAATAGGGCCTAGGGGCGCCTACGAGCAGTACTTC. This encodes CAWTIGPRGAYEQYF. The full variable domain, in which reference TRBV30 and TRBJ2-7 provide the parts outside the CDR3, is SQTIHQWPATLVQPVGSPLSLECTVEGTSNPNLYWYRQAAGRGLQLLFYSVGIGQISSEVPQNLSASRPQDRQFILSSKKLLLSDSGFYLCAWTIGPRGAYEQYFGPGTRLTVT.

V gene TRBV21-1 combines with J gene TRBJ2-7; the D call of TRBD1 is as the table states it, not checked on the DNA. TRBV21-1 counts as a pseudogene. CDR3 length: 16 residues. In DNA, the CDR3 is TGTGCCAGCAGCAAAGAACCGGACACCTACTCCTACGAGCAGTACTTC. This translates into CASSKEPDTYSYEQYF.

The gene calls are TRBV9 and TRBJ2-3; D is tentatively TRBD1 or TRBD2 (7 bases each). Germline V gene lookup returns CDR1 SGDLS and CDR2 YYNGEE. The CDR3 extends over 14 amino acids. Between the trimmed V and J ends, which lost 4 bases and 6 bases, there was a span of 15 bases. The CDR3 DNA reads TGTGCCAGCAGCACCCAGGGGGGGAGGGATACGCAGTATTTT. Encoded protein: CASSTQGGRDTQYF.

The chain employs TRBV28 and TRBJ1-1; D uncertain. Germline V gene sequence: CDR1 MDHEN, CDR2 SYDVKM. The CDR3 length is 14 residues. Trimming cost V 1 base and J 3 bases, with 9 bases left between them. The CDR3 DNA is TGTGCCAGCAGTTTATTGCAGGAGTACACTGAAGCTTTCTTT. Translated, it gives CASSLLQEYTEAFF.

This clone was found a few times. The chain combines TRBV6-5 with TRBJ1-1; no firm D call. CDR1 is MNHEY and CDR2 is SVGAGI in the germline V gene. The CDR3 length is 14 residues. The V end lost 4 bases, the J end lost 6 bases, and 15 bases lay between the germline ends. The CDR3 sequence is CASSSIRTSAEAFF. CDR3 DNA sequence: TGTGCCAGCAGTTCAATCAGGACTAGTGCTGAAGCTTTCTTT.

This clone was seen a single time. The chain has TRBV6-5 and TRBJ1-2; D is ambiguous. Trimming pared 8 bases from V and 3 bases from J, leaving 7 bases between. Germline V gene data show CDR1 as MNHEY and CDR2 as SVGAGI. CDR3 length: 11 amino acids. The CDR3 is CASGGHYGYTF. The DNA for the CDR3 is TGTGCCAGCGGTGGCCACTATGGCTACACCTTC.

The chain is built from TRBV5-1 and TRBJ2-3; 13 bases line up with TRBD2. Germline loops: CDR1 SGHRS, CDR2 YFSETQ. V dropped 4 bases and J dropped 0; count of bases not matched to a gene: 14. The CDR3 sequence is 20 residues long. CDR3 bases: TGCGCCAGCAGCCCTACGGGGGCGGGACTAGCGGGGACCAGCACAGATACGCAGTATTTT. It specifies CASSPTGAGLAGTSTDTQYF.

The gene calls are TRBV19 and TRBJ1-2; D unresolved. Trimming pared 6 bases from V and 1 base from J, leaving 12 bases between. CDR3 length: 14 amino acids. Germline lookup yields CDR1 LNHDA and CDR2 SQIVND (reference sequence). The CDR3 nucleotides read TGTGCCAGTAGCCCGTCGACGGGTAACTATGGCTACACCTTC. This gives the protein CASSPSTGNYGYTF.

A few counts support this clone. The chain recombines TRBV4-2 with TRBJ2-3; D not certain. The CDR3 loop spans 13 amino acids. The germline gives CDR1 LGHNA, CDR2 YNFKEQ. Trimming removed 3 bases from V and 6 bases from J, with 10 bases in between. The CDR3 is CASSHPTGDTQYF. The CDR3 DNA sequence: TGTGCCAGCAGCCACCCGACCGGGGATACGCAGTATTTT.

This clone showed up just a few times. V gene TRBV6-1 combines with J gene TRBJ2-1; D gene ambiguous. The CDR3 is 15 residues long. Germline V gene lookup returns CDR1 MNHNS and CDR2 SASEGT. The V end was cut by 2 bases, the J end by 0 bases, with 8 bases between. Written as DNA, the CDR3 is TGTGCCAGCAGTGAACTTGGCGGCTCCTACAATGAGCAGTTCTTC. Encoded protein: CASSELGGSYNEQFF.